Each of the 30 T cell receptor beta chains below was sequenced from the same sample in a study of blood T cell repertoires in COVID-19. Only in-frame clones appear in the TCRdb table, and some are missing; sequencing was by immunoSEQ multiplex PCR. Of more than 400,000 clones listed, 80% to 90% were seen once; the top ten hold more than 3%. Source material: peripheral blood. The receptors were sampled from a human donor in a cohort sampled during active COVID-19.

The gene calls are TRBV2 and TRBJ2-1; a possible D gene is TRBD2 (7 bases). The germline CDR1 and CDR2 sequences are SNHLY and FYNNEI. V was cut by 8 bases and J by 6 bases, with 29 bases left in between. CDR3 length: 18 residues. CDR3 bases: TGTGCCAGCTACTCAAACCCCAATTTGGCGGGGGCCGGCAATGAGCAGTTCTTC. Translating gives CASYSNPNLAGAGNEQFF. Looking up the rest from reference TRBV2 and TRBJ2-1 gives the full variable domain: EPEVTQTPSHQVTQMGQEVILRCVPISNHLYFYWYRQILGQKVEFLVSFYNNEISEKSEIFDDQFSVERPDGSNFTLKIRSTKLEDSAMYFCASYSNPNLAGAGNEQFFGPGTRLTVL.

The rearrangement joins TRBV19 to TRBJ1-1; D gene ambiguous. The germline V gene encodes CDR1 LNHDA and CDR2 SQIVND (reference sequence). With 1 base removed from V and 0 bases from J, the gap between germline ends came to 9 bases. This CDR3 spans 15 amino acids. The CDR3 DNA reads as TGTGCCAGTAGTATAGCGGGGATTATGAACACTGAAGCTTTCTTT. This codes for CASSIAGIMNTEAFF.

V is TRBV6-6 and J is TRBJ2-2, with 7 bases aligning to TRBD2. Trimming took 2 bases from V and 6 from J; bases not matched to a gene: 6. The CDR3 spans 15 residues. Germline-derived CDR1 and CDR2 are MNHNY and SVGAGI (reference sequence). This chain's CDR3 is CASSYVPRGAGELFF. CDR3 bases: TGTGCCAGCAGTTACGTCCCCCGGGGGGCCGGGGAGCTGTTTTTT.

This chain joins TRBV30 and TRBJ1-2; no definite D call. V gave up 3 bases and J gave up 1 base, with 9 bases separating them. The CDR3 contains 13 residues. Germline CDR1 and CDR2: GTSNPN and SVGIG (reference sequence). As DNA, the CDR3 is TGTGCCTGGAGCTTGGACTATAACTATGGCTACACCTTC. Translating gives CAWSLDYNYGYTF.

The V call is TRBV19, the J call TRBJ1-4; D is undetermined. Germline CDR1 and CDR2: LNHDA and SQIVND (reference sequence). The CDR3 spans 15 residues. With 7 bases removed from V and 4 bases from J, the gap between germline ends came to 16 bases. The chain's CDR3 is CASTQEGLGNEKLFF. In nucleotides, the CDR3 is TGTGCCAGTACCCAAGAGGGCCTGGGTAATGAAAAACTGTTTTTT.

The CDR3 loop is CASSIQGMETQYF. The CDR3 DNA reads as TGTGCCAGTAGTATCCAGGGGATGGAGACCCAGTACTTC. The chain carries TRBV19 and TRBJ2-5, with D perhaps TRBD1 (6 bases). The V end lost 3 bases, the J end lost 5 bases, and 10 bases lay between the germline ends. The CDR3 is made up of 13 amino acids. From germline, CDR1 is LNHDA and CDR2 SQIVND (reference sequence). Full variable domain (rest looked up from reference TRBV19 and TRBJ2-5): DGGITQSPKYLFRKEGQNVTLSCEQNLNHDAMYWYRQDPGQGLRLIYYSQIVNDFQKGDIAEGYSVSREKKESFPLTVTSAQKNPTAFYLCASSIQGMETQYFGPGTRLLVL.

The V call is TRBV18, the J call TRBJ2-3, with D possibly TRBD2 on 6 matching bases. The CDR3 has 18 amino acids. Deletions cut 2 bases from V and 2 bases from J, with 20 bases between. Germline CDR1 reads KGHSH; CDR2 reads LQKENI. CDR3 sequence reads: CASSPTLDRDWATDTQYF. The DNA of the CDR3 is TGTGCCAGCTCACCAACGCTCGACCGGGACTGGGCCACAGATACGCAGTATTTT. The whole variable domain, filled in from reference TRBV18 and TRBJ2-3, reads NAGVMQNPRHLVRRRGQEARLRCSPMKGHSHVYWYRQLPEEGLKFMVYLQKENIIDESGMPKERFSAEFPKEGPSILRIQQVVRGDSAAYFCASSPTLDRDWATDTQYFGPGTRLTVL.

The chain carries TRBV7-8 and TRBJ2-1; D is perhaps TRBD2 (5 bases). This CDR3 is built from 15 residues. V dropped 4 bases and J dropped 4 bases, with 14 bases sitting between them. Germline CDR1 is SGHVS and CDR2 is FQNEAQ. Here the CDR3 DNA reads TGTGCCAGCAGCTCCTCTCTGGGAGAGTACAATGAGCAGTTCTTC. Protein sequence: CASSSSLGEYNEQFF.

The J gene is TRBJ1-3, the V gene TRBV4-1, with 8 bases aligning to TRBD1. Germline trimming cut 4 bases from V and 1 base from J; bases unmatched to any gene: 21. The CDR3 loop spans 21 amino acids. Germline lookup yields CDR1 MGHRA and CDR2 YSYEKL. The CDR3 spells CASSLDYRRTGFKGSGNTIYF. The CDR3 DNA reads as TGCGCCAGCAGCCTAGACTACCGTAGGACAGGGTTTAAAGGGTCTGGAAACACCATATATTTT.

A single count supports this clone. The V and J genes are TRBV5-1 and TRBJ1-2; 8 bases line up with TRBD1. This CDR3 region has 13 residues. The V gene end was trimmed by 4 bases and the J gene end by 9 bases; junction bases not matched to a gene: 8. CDR1 SGHRS and CDR2 YFSETQ come from the germline V gene. The CDR3: CASSNGQGGSYTF. For the CDR3, the DNA is TGCGCCAGCAGCAACGGACAGGGAGGAAGCTACACCTTC. Together with reference TRBV5-1 and TRBJ1-2, the CDR3 gives the full variable domain: KAGVTQTPRYLIKTRGQQVTLSCSPISGHRSVSWYQQTPGQGLQFLFEYFSETQRNKGNFPGRFSGRQFSNSRSEMNVSTLELGDSALYLCASSNGQGGSYTFGSGTRLTVV.

The V and J genes are TRBV29-1 and TRBJ2-1, with 14 bases aligning to TRBD2. The CDR3 runs 14 residues. With 6 bases clipped from V and 13 bases from J, the junction kept 11 bases outside the gene matches. Germline CDR1 is SQVTM and CDR2 is ANQGSEA. DNA of the CDR3: TGCAGCGTCGCGGGACTAGCGGGAGATCCCCTCCAGTTCTTC. This encodes CSVAGLAGDPLQFF.

This clone was seen just once. V and J are TRBV7-2 and TRBJ2-7; D unclear. The CDR3 loop spans 14 amino acids. V lost 2 bases and J 3 bases, leaving 11 bases between the germline ends. Germline CDR1 SGHTA, CDR2 FQGNSA. The CDR3 loop reads CASSLQVSLYEQYF. The CDR3 bases are TGTGCCAGCAGCTTACAGGTTTCTCTCTACGAGCAGTACTTC.

DNA for the CDR3: TGTGCCAGTATGGGACAGGGGGCGACTAATGAAAAACTGTTTTTT. Translated: CASMGQGATNEKLFF. J is TRBJ1-4 and V is TRBV19; 12 nucleotides align to TRBD1. From germline, CDR1 is LNHDA and CDR2 SQIVND (reference sequence). With V trimmed by 7 bases and J by 2 bases, 2 bases remained unmatched. The CDR3 totals 15 residues.

This chain links TRBV2 with TRBJ1-4; 9 nucleotides line up with TRBD1. J gave up 4 bases and V 8 bases, and 5 bases lay outside the gene matches. The CDR3 is 14 residues long. Germline-derived CDR1 and CDR2 are SNHLY and FYNNEI. In nucleotides, the CDR3 is TGTGCCAGCTTTCCGGGACAGGGTAATGAAAAACTGTTTTTT. Translation: CASFPGQGNEKLFF.

The chain uses TRBV4-1 and TRBJ2-1, with TRBD2 as a possible D gene (5 bases). Trimming took off 1 base at V and 7 bases at J, with 14 bases between the two ends. In germline, CDR1 is MGHRA, CDR2 YSYEKL. The length of the CDR3 is 15 residues. The CDR3 DNA sequence: TGCGCCAGCAGCCAAGTTTCGGGAATTCTTAATGAGCAGTTCTTC. Translating it yields CASSQVSGILNEQFF.

The J gene is TRBJ1-1, the V gene TRBV5-4; weak D call: TRBD1 (6 bases). The CDR3 runs to 15 residues. V was shortened by 4 bases and J by 1 base, with 14 bases between the two germline ends. Germline CDR1 is SGHNT and CDR2 is YYREEE (reference sequence). DNA of the CDR3: TGTGCCAGCAGCCCCCGGCAGGGGACGAACACTGAAGCTTTCTTT. Translated: CASSPRQGTNTEAFF.

The chain is built from TRBV15 and TRBJ2-5; D ambiguous. Deletions cut 6 bases from V and 1 base from J, with 12 bases between. CDR3 size: 14 residues. Germline loops: CDR1 LNHNV, CDR2 YYDKDF (reference sequence). CDR3 DNA: TGTGCCACCAGTGTCGGCGGCCCCCAAGAGACCCAGTACTTC. This translates into CATSVGGPQETQYF.

The chain joins TRBV7-8 to TRBJ2-2, with D possibly TRBD1 on 7 matching bases. Trimming shortened V by 5 bases and J by 6 bases, and 19 bases separated the two germline ends. Germline CDR1 SGHVS, CDR2 FQNEAQ. This CDR3 spans 16 amino acids. CDR3 amino acids: CASSPFGGGIAGELFF. CDR3 nucleotides: TGTGCCAGCAGCCCGTTCGGAGGGGGCATCGCCGGGGAGCTGTTTTTT.

As to this clone: Other DNA sequences in the sample encode the same CDR3. The CDR3, as DNA: TGCGCCAGCAGCTGGGGGGACGGTTACAATGAGCAGTTCTTC. Translated: CASSWGDGYNEQFF. The chain recombines TRBV5-1 with TRBJ2-1; weak D call: TRBD2 (6 bases). Trimming took off 3 bases at V and 4 bases at J, with 11 bases between the two ends. The CDR3 is 14 residues long. Germline V CDR1 and CDR2: SGHRS, YFSETQ.

The chain employs TRBV10-2 and TRBJ2-2; D remains unclear. CDR1 is WSHSY, CDR2 SAAADI, per germline. The CDR3 covers 14 residues. V dropped 6 bases and J dropped 3 bases, with 11 bases sitting between them. The CDR3 bases are TGCGCCAGCAGGTTCACTGAGGACACCGGGGAGCTGTTTTTT. Translation: CASRFTEDTGELFF.

CDR3 bases: TGTGCCAGCTCCATGGACAGGAACACTGAAGCTTTCTTT. Translation: CASSMDRNTEAFF. V gene TRBV18 combines with J gene TRBJ1-1, with D possibly TRBD1 on 6 matching bases. This CDR3 region has 13 residues. Germline V gene data show CDR1 as KGHSH and CDR2 as LQKENI. V dropped 6 bases and J dropped 1 base, with 9 bases sitting between them.

In regard to this clone: The sample holds other DNA sequences that translate to the same CDR3. The chain has TRBV7-2 and TRBJ2-4; 8 nucleotides align to TRBD1. The germline gives CDR1 SGHTA, CDR2 FQGNSA. V lost 2 bases to trimming and J lost 3 bases; unmatched junction nucleotides: 6. This CDR3 comprises 16 residues. DNA for the CDR3: TGTGCCAGCAGCTTATCTTCCGGACAGGGCAAAAACATTCAGTACTTC. Its protein product is CASSLSSGQGKNIQYF.

The chain uses TRBV6-2 or TRBV6-3 and TRBJ2-2; no clear D gene. The V end was cut by 5 bases, the J end by 2 bases, with 12 bases between. This CDR3 is 15 amino acids long. Germline V lookup: CDR1 MNHEY, CDR2 SVGEGT. This chain's CDR3 is CASSKMAVNTGELFF. CDR3 nucleotides: TGTGCCAGCAGTAAAATGGCCGTTAACACCGGGGAGCTGTTTTTT.

The genes are TRBV14 and TRBJ2-1; 7 positions agree with TRBD2. Per germline, CDR1 SGHDN and CDR2 FVKESK. Losses at the gene ends were 4 bases for V and 0 bases for J; bases not matched to a gene: 12. The CDR3 runs to 18 residues. The CDR3 sequence is CASSRQAGRFSSYNEQFF. The CDR3 DNA follows: TGTGCCAGCAGCCGCCAAGCGGGGCGGTTTAGCTCCTACAATGAGCAGTTCTTC. The complete variable domain, with remaining parts taken from reference TRBV14 and TRBJ2-1, reads EAGVTQFPSHSVIEKGQTVTLRCDPISGHDNLYWYRRVMGKEIKFLLHFVKESKQDESGMPNNRFLAERTGGTYSTLKVQPAELEDSGVYFCASSRQAGRFSSYNEQFFGPGTRLTVL.

This chain joins TRBV7-2 and TRBJ1-3, with D possibly being TRBD1 (6 bases). V lost 3 bases and J 5 bases, leaving 8 bases between the germline ends. The CDR3 consists of 13 residues. Germline V gene sequence: CDR1 SGHTA, CDR2 FQGNSA. CDR3 sequence: CASSFDRRNTIYF. The CDR3 DNA reads as TGTGCCAGCAGCTTCGACAGGAGAAACACCATATATTTT. The full variable domain, its missing parts supplied by reference TRBV7-2 and TRBJ1-3, is GAGVSQSPSNKVTEKGKDVELRCDPISGHTALYWYRQSLGQGLEFLIYFQGNSAPDKSGLPSDRFSAERTGGSVSTLTIQRTQQEDSAVYLCASSFDRRNTIYFGEGSWLTVV.

The genes are TRBV7-2 and TRBJ1-3; D remains ambiguous. Deletions cut 3 bases from V and 3 bases from J, with 6 bases between. This CDR3 is built from 13 residues. Per the germline V gene, CDR1 is SGHTA and CDR2 is FQGNSA. The CDR3 nucleotides are TGTGCCAGCAGCTTGGCTCGTGGAAACACCATATATTTT. Translated, it gives CASSLARGNTIYF.

This clone was seen only a few times. Other DNA sequences from this sample encode an identical CDR3 as well. The chain is built from TRBV20-1 and TRBJ2-1, with D tentatively TRBD2 (6 bases). V lost 3 bases to trimming and J lost 6 bases, with 6 bases between them. Germline CDR1 DFQATT, CDR2 SNEGSKA (reference sequence). The CDR3 contains 11 residues. The CDR3 reads CSASGSNEQFF. Here the CDR3 DNA reads TGCAGTGCTAGCGGGAGCAATGAGCAGTTCTTC.

J is TRBJ1-2 and V is TRBV30, with TRBD1 as a possible D gene (5 bases). CDR3 length equals 12 residues. The V gene's germline CDR1 is GTSNPN and CDR2 SVGIG (reference sequence). V lost 5 bases to trimming and J lost 4 bases, with 11 bases between them. CDR3 sequence (DNA): TGTGCCTGGGAGGGGCGTCCCTATGGCTACACCTTC. As protein: CAWEGRPYGYTF.

This chain links TRBV6-6 with TRBJ2-7; a weak D match, TRBD2 (5 bases). CDR1 and CDR2 from the germline V gene are MNHNY and SVGAGI (reference sequence). This CDR3 comprises 13 residues. Trimming shortened V by 2 bases and J by 3 bases, and 8 bases separated the two germline ends. The CDR3, as DNA: TGTGCCAGCAGTTACGAGGGTATCTACGAGCAGTACTTC. Residues: CASSYEGIYEQYF.

V and J are TRBV3-1 (or the pseudogene TRBV3-2) and TRBJ1-2; perhaps TRBD1 as D (5 bases). Trimming took 2 bases from V and 2 from J, leaving 21 bases between them. In germline, CDR1 is LGHDT, CDR2 YNNKEL (reference sequence). This CDR3 is 18 amino acids long. CDR3 nucleotides: TGTGCCAGCAGCCAATCTTCCCTTTCTAGGGGCGTAAACTATGGCTACACCTTC. As protein: CASSQSSLSRGVNYGYTF.